Each of the 30 T cell receptor beta chains below was sequenced from the same sample in a study of beta chain features in type 1 diabetes. Study observations and caveats: Type 1 diabetes patients had TCRB CDR3s that were shorter (moderately but significantly so) in all four CD4+ subsets.

The whole isolated RNA underwent reverse transcription, so sequencing captured expressed TCRB transcripts. This table comes from immunoSEQ multiplex PCR, and its TCRdb copy is limited to in-frame clones, with some not included. The table records roughly 350,000 clones, over 8.5% of them present only once. These TCRs' antigens remain unknown. The specimen sequenced was central memory CD4+ T cells from blood. The receptors come from a man aged 25 to 40 with type 1 diabetes.

The sample holds a few counts of this clone. The gene calls are TRBV5-1 and TRBJ2-7; TRBD1 agrees at 8 bases. Losses at the gene ends were 5 bases for V and 3 bases for J; bases not matched to a gene: 4. CDR3 length equals 13 residues. Per germline, CDR1 SGHRS and CDR2 YFSETQ. CDR3 bases: TGCGCCAGCAGACCGGACAGGGACTACGAGCAGTACTTC. The encoded protein is CASRPDRDYEQYF. The variable domain in full, with the rest retrieved from reference TRBV5-1 and TRBJ2-7, is KAGVTQTPRYLIKTRGQQVTLSCSPISGHRSVSWYQQTPGQGLQFLFEYFSETQRNKGNFPGRFSGRQFSNSRSEMNVSTLELGDSALYLCASRPDRDYEQYFGPGTRLTVT.

The chain is built from TRBV19 and TRBJ1-5, with D possibly TRBD1 on 5 matching bases. Germline assignment: CDR1 LNHDA and CDR2 SQIVND (reference sequence). V was shortened by 9 bases and J by 6 bases, with 24 bases between the two germline ends. The CDR3 runs 16 residues. The CDR3 protein is CASNKRGRLRGQPQHF. The CDR3 nucleotides read TGTGCCAGCAACAAAAGGGGCCGTCTGAGGGGTCAGCCCCAGCATTTT.

This clone was detected a few times. The chain employs TRBV4-1 and TRBJ1-3; TRBD1 aligns across 8 bases. Germline trimming cut 5 bases from V and 1 base from J; bases unmatched to any gene: 7. Germline V gene sequence: CDR1 MGHRA, CDR2 YSYEKL. The CDR3 is 16 amino acids. CDR3 coding DNA: TGCGCCAGCAGCTTTGATCGACAGGGGTCTGGAAACACCATATATTTT. It specifies CASSFDRQGSGNTIYF.

The V gene is TRBV11-2, the J gene TRBJ1-2; D is undetermined. V lost 5 bases to trimming and J lost 5 bases, with 9 bases between them. Germline V gene sequence: CDR1 SGHAT, CDR2 FQNNGV. CDR3 length equals 12 residues. The CDR3 region has the DNA TGTGCCAGCAGCCGTTGGAGGTATGGCTACACCTTC. Encoded protein: CASSRWRYGYTF.

This clone was counted only a few times. The V call is TRBV6-1, the J call TRBJ1-5; unclear D gene. The CDR3 is 13 residues long. Trimming stripped 4 bases from V and 6 bases from J, with 10 bases between. CDR1 is MNHNS, CDR2 SASEGT, per germline. CDR3 DNA sequence: TGTGCCAGCAGTGGCAACATAGGTCAGCCCCAGCATTTT. It translates to CASSGNIGQPQHF.

The chain recombines TRBV6-5 with TRBJ2-5, with no clear D. Germline values: CDR1 MNHEY, CDR2 SVGAGI. The CDR3 is 10 amino acids. The ends were cut back, 5 bases at V and 2 bases at J, with 0 bases in the middle. The CDR3 sequence: CASSQETQYF. DNA for the CDR3: TGTGCCAGCAGTCAAGAGACCCAGTACTTC.

This clone was picked up many times. The chain carries TRBV5-5 and TRBJ2-6; 7 nucleotides align to TRBD2. Per germline, CDR1 SGHKS and CDR2 YYEKEE (reference sequence). This CDR3 region has 19 residues. V was pared by 0 bases and J by 1 base, with 10 bases of the junction left unmatched. CDR3 in DNA: TGTGCCAGCAGCTTGGTTTGGCGGGAGTCGATTTCTGGGGCCAACGTCCTGACTTTC. Its translation is CASSLVWRESISGANVLTF.

The V gene is TRBV7-2, the J gene TRBJ1-1; no definite D call. CDR1 is SGHTA, CDR2 FQGNSA, per germline. The germline V and J ends were trimmed by 3 bases and 0 bases, with 11 bases remaining between them. The CDR3 extends over 15 amino acids. The CDR3 DNA reads as TGTGCCAGCAGCTTCAGGACGGGAATGAACACTGAAGCTTTCTTT. This sequence encodes CASSFRTGMNTEAFF.

This clone has more than one count but fewer than ten. V is TRBV5-1 and J is TRBJ2-5; 13 bases align to TRBD2. Germline loops: CDR1 SGHRS, CDR2 YFSETQ. V lost 3 bases and J lost 5; bases outside the gene matches: 10. The CDR3 is 17 residues long. This CDR3 reads CASSSSGLAGASETQYF. The CDR3 region has the DNA TGCGCCAGCAGCTCTTCAGGACTAGCGGGAGCCTCTGAGACCCAGTACTTC.

This clone has ten or more counts. The rearrangement joins TRBV5-6 to TRBJ2-1, with TRBD2 matching over 7 bases. Germline CDR1 is SGHDT and CDR2 is YYEEEE. The CDR3 runs 16 residues. J gave up 0 bases and V 8 bases, and 11 bases lay outside the gene matches. CDR3 amino acids: CARLSGTPSSYNEQFF. Here the CDR3 DNA reads TGTGCCAGACTAAGCGGGACTCCGAGCTCCTACAATGAGCAGTTCTTC.

This clone was counted between two and nine times. The chain has TRBV27 and TRBJ1-5, with 7 bases aligning to TRBD1. Germline V gives CDR1 MNHEY, CDR2 SMNVEV (reference sequence). The CDR3 consists of 15 residues. J gave up 4 bases and V 6 bases, and 9 bases lay outside the gene matches. The CDR3 loop is CASRSQGLLNQPQHF. DNA for the CDR3: TGTGCCAGCAGATCACAGGGGCTACTAAATCAGCCCCAGCATTTT.

This clone was seen a handful of times. The rearrangement links TRBV16 to TRBJ2-4; TRBD1 matches 7 bases. This CDR3 is 15 amino acids long. The germline gives CDR1 KGHSY, CDR2 FQNENV. J was trimmed by 1 base and V by 0 bases; bases with no gene match: 0. The CDR3 DNA follows: TGTGCCAGCAGCCAATCAGGGGGCGCCAAAAACATTCAGTACTTC. Translation gives CASSQSGGAKNIQYF.

This clone was seen many times. The genes are TRBV6-6 and TRBJ2-1; TRBD2 aligns across 10 bases. CDR1 is MNHNY and CDR2 is SVGAGI in the germline V gene (reference sequence). V was pared by 6 bases and J by 6 bases, with 8 bases of the junction left unmatched. This CDR3 region has 15 residues. The CDR3 coding sequence is TGTGCCAGCAGCTCCGGGACTAGCGTTCGCAATGAGCAGTTCTTC. Amino acids: CASSSGTSVRNEQFF.

This clone was counted a few times. The J gene is TRBJ1-2, the V gene TRBV2; 7 bases agree with TRBD1. Germline V CDR1 and CDR2: SNHLY, FYNNEI. This CDR3 spans 14 amino acids. After removal of 8 bases from V and 4 bases from J, the junction contained 10 bases not matched to a gene. This chain's CDR3 is CASGQGRGIYGYTF. For the CDR3, the DNA is TGTGCCAGCGGGCAGGGCAGGGGGATCTATGGCTACACCTTC. Supplemented by reference TRBV2 and TRBJ1-2, the full variable domain reads EPEVTQTPSHQVTQMGQEVILRCVPISNHLYFYWYRQILGQKVEFLVSFYNNEISEKSEIFDDQFSVERPDGSNFTLKIRSTKLEDSAMYFCASGQGRGIYGYTFGSGTRLTVV.

This clone appeared a few times. The V call is TRBV19, the J call TRBJ2-2, with D possibly matching TRBD1 (6 bases). The V end was cut by 2 bases, the J end by 1 base, with 11 bases between. There are 16 residues in the CDR3. In germline, CDR1 is LNHDA, CDR2 SQIVND (reference sequence). The CDR3 region has the DNA TGTGCCAGTAGTATACTTAGGACAGTGAACACCGGGGAGCTGTTTTTT. Residues: CASSILRTVNTGELFF.

The J gene is TRBJ1-1, the V gene TRBV18; 7 bases fit TRBD1. This CDR3 contains 17 residues. Per germline, CDR1 KGHSH and CDR2 LQKENI. The V and J ends lost 5 bases and 2 bases, in that order; junction bases with no gene match: 14. CDR3 residues: CASSTRSGTAINTEAFF. The CDR3 DNA reads as TGTGCCAGCTCAACACGCTCCGGGACAGCCATCAACACTGAAGCTTTCTTT.

V and J are TRBV6-5 and TRBJ2-3; 7 bases fit TRBD1. The CDR3 consists of 14 residues. The germline CDR1 and CDR2 sequences are MNHEY and SVGAGI. After removal of 6 bases from V and 1 base from J, the junction contained 4 bases not matched to a gene. The CDR3 loop reads CASRPGGRTDTQYF. CDR3 sequence (DNA): TGTGCCAGCAGGCCAGGGGGACGCACAGATACGCAGTATTTT.

This clone was observed a few times. The J gene is TRBJ1-1, the V gene TRBV27; TRBD1 aligns across 12 bases. This CDR3 has 17 residues. The V gene end was trimmed by 6 bases and the J gene end by 1 base; junction bases not matched to a gene: 9. Germline CDR1 and CDR2: MNHEY and SMNVEV (reference sequence). CDR3 coding DNA: TGTGCCAGCAGCCCGGGACAGGGGGCGTCGAGGAACACTGAAGCTTTCTTT. Amino acid sequence: CASSPGQGASRNTEAFF.

This clone was seen repeatedly, ten times or more. The gene calls are TRBV29-1 and TRBJ1-5; the D gene is possibly TRBD1 (6 bases). V lost 6 bases to trimming and J lost 0 bases, with 9 bases between them. Per the germline V gene, CDR1 is SQVTM and CDR2 is ANQGSEA. The CDR3 totals 13 residues. The CDR3 protein is CSVSGASNQPQHF. DNA of the CDR3: TGCAGCGTGTCGGGGGCTAGCAATCAGCCCCAGCATTTT.

The chain is built from TRBV6-6 and TRBJ1-5; 7 bases map to TRBD1. Trimming took 5 bases from V and 6 from J; bases not matched to a gene: 10. Germline V gene data show CDR1 as MNHNY and CDR2 as SVGAGI (reference sequence). The CDR3 is 15 residues long. The CDR3 DNA reads TGTGCCAGCAGTAGGATAACAGGGGATGGTCAGCCCCAGCATTTT. Protein: CASSRITGDGQPQHF.

The chain employs TRBV28 and TRBJ2-5; TRBD1 matches at 8 bases. TRBJ2-7 matches the DNA end more closely, so the J call is doubtful. The CDR3 has 15 amino acids. CDR1 and CDR2 (germline): MDHEN, SYDVKM. CDR3: CASSSTGANSYEQYF. CDR3 bases: TGTGCCAGCAGTTCGACAGGGGCCAACTCCTACGAGCAGTACTTC.

Remarks on this clone: This may be a read error: a much more frequent sequence differs by one nucleotide. This chain connects TRBV5-4 to TRBJ1-3; the D is unclear. The V gene lost 2 bases and the J gene lost 0 bases, with 3 bases spanning the gap. Germline V gene sequence: CDR1 SGHNT, CDR2 YYREEE (reference sequence). The CDR3 sequence is 13 residues long. The CDR3 loop reads CASSFNSGNTIYF. The CDR3 DNA is TGTGCCAGCAGCTTTAACTCTGGAAACACCATATATTTT.

There are a few counts of this clone. CDR3 amino acids: CASSWGRGSHGELFF. CDR3 DNA: TGTGCCAGCAGCTGGGGGCGAGGATCGCACGGGGAGCTGTTTTTT. This chain connects TRBV11-3 to TRBJ2-2, with D perhaps matching TRBD1 (6 bases). Germline CDR1 and CDR2: SGHNT and YENEEA. The germline V and J ends were trimmed by 4 bases and 7 bases, with 16 bases remaining between them. The CDR3 has 15 residues.

This clone was detected a few times. The chain couples TRBV6-6 to TRBJ1-2, with a weak D call TRBD1 (6 bases). Germline V lookup: CDR1 MNHNY, CDR2 SVGAGI (reference sequence). The CDR3 loop spans 16 amino acids. Trimming removed 5 bases at V and 3 bases at J, with 19 bases between. CDR3 nucleotide sequence: TGTGCCAGCAGTCCCAGAGAGGGGGAGCGTGACTATGGCTACACCTTC. Translation: CASSPREGERDYGYTF.

The chain recombines TRBV11-1 with TRBJ1-1, with 8 bases matching TRBD1. The CDR3 contains 13 residues. The V gene end was trimmed by 5 bases and the J gene end by 7 bases; junction bases not matched to a gene: 6. Germline CDR1 is SGHAT and CDR2 is FQDESV (reference sequence). CDR3 sequence (DNA): TGTGCCAGCAGCCGCAGGGGGCCGGGTGAAGCTTTCTTT. It yields the protein CASSRRGPGEAFF.

This clone has just a few counts. The chain uses TRBV27 and TRBJ2-3, with TRBD2 matching 7 bases. Unmatched junction bases numbered 8, after V lost 5 bases and J lost 0 bases. Looked up from germline, CDR1 is MNHEY and CDR2 is SMNVEV (reference sequence). The CDR3 length is 16 residues. CDR3 bases: TGTGCCAGCAGTCCACTCGTTAGCGGGAGCACAGATACGCAGTATTTT. The encoded protein is CASSPLVSGSTDTQYF.

This clone has a handful of counts. The chain is built from TRBV11-3 and TRBJ2-2, with a tentative D call TRBD2 (6 bases). Germline CDR1 SGHNT, CDR2 YENEEA. This CDR3 spans 15 amino acids. The V end was cut by 5 bases, the J end by 4 bases, with 14 bases between. DNA for the CDR3: TGTGCCAGCAGCCCCCTCCTGGGGGGCACCGGGGAGCTGTTTTTT. Amino acids: CASSPLLGGTGELFF.

CDR3 amino acids: CASSPLDGGYTF. In DNA, the CDR3 is TGTGCCAGCAGCCCACTAGACGGGGGCTACACCTTC. The gene calls are TRBV7-2 and TRBJ1-2; D gene ambiguous. Germline loops: CDR1 SGHTA, CDR2 FQGNSA. CDR3 length equals 12 residues. The V gene lost 5 bases and the J gene lost 8 bases, with 12 bases spanning the gap. The full variable domain, completed using reference TRBV7-2 and TRBJ1-2, is GAGVSQSPSNKVTEKGKDVELRCDPISGHTALYWYRQSLGQGLEFLIYFQGNSAPDKSGLPSDRFSAERTGGSVSTLTIQRTQQEDSAVYLCASSPLDGGYTFGSGTRLTVV.

This clone was observed many times. This chain uses TRBV7-8 with TRBJ2-7; D is unclear. The germline CDR1 and CDR2 sequences are SGHVS and FQNEAQ. V shed 0 bases and J shed 9 bases, with 6 bases lying between them. The CDR3 contains 11 residues. DNA for the CDR3: TGTGCCAGCAGCTTAGCCTCAGTGCAGTACTTC. Its protein product is CASSLASVQYF.

This clone has a handful of counts. CDR3 sequence reads: CASSLGGRGNTGELFF. CDR3 nucleotides: TGTGCCAGCAGCTTAGGGGGACGCGGGAACACCGGGGAGCTGTTTTTT. The chain uses TRBV11-2 and TRBJ2-2; D assignment may be TRBD1 or TRBD2 (5 bases each). The germline gives CDR1 SGHAT, CDR2 FQNNGV. V lost 1 base and J lost 1, with 10 bases in between. The CDR3 is 16 residues long.